These 25 T cell receptor beta chains originate from one sample sequenced in a study of blood T cell repertoires in COVID-19. TCRdb's copy holds only in-frame clones and misses some; the assay was immunoSEQ multiplex PCR. The data show nearly 80,000 clones, around nine tenths seen once. Sample: peripheral blood. The source of these receptors is a woman over 75 with active or convalescent COVID-19.

The V and J genes are TRBV13 and TRBJ2-3; TRBD2 matches at 11 bases. CDR3 length equals 14 residues. Losses at the gene ends were 5 bases for V and 3 bases for J; bases not matched to a gene: 1. CDR1 is PRHDT and CDR2 is FYEKMQ in the germline V gene (reference sequence). CDR3 residues: CASSRTSGTDTQYF. DNA for the CDR3: TGTGCCAGCAGCCGGACTAGCGGGACAGATACGCAGTATTTT.

The rearrangement uses TRBV6-5 and TRBJ2-3; D is perhaps TRBD2 (6 bases). V was trimmed by 2 bases and J by 3 bases, leaving 12 bases between them. The CDR3 is made up of 15 amino acids. The germline CDR1 and CDR2 sequences are MNHEY and SVGAGI. The DNA of the CDR3 is TGTGCCAGCAGTTACGGGCGGGATATAACAGATACGCAGTATTTT. Its protein is CASSYGRDITDTQYF.

The chain couples TRBV6-5 to TRBJ2-4; 9 bases are a match to TRBD1. J lost 3 bases, V lost 4 bases, and 4 bases had no gene match. CDR1 is MNHEY and CDR2 is SVGAGI in the germline V gene. This CDR3 is 15 amino acids long. The CDR3 nucleotides read TGTGCCAGCAGTTGGGGGGACAGGGTCAAAAACATTCAGTACTTC. Its translation: CASSWGDRVKNIQYF.

CDR3 residues: CATSAMGTSGRRNNEQFF. Written as DNA, the CDR3 is TGTGCCACCAGTGCTATGGGGACTAGCGGGAGACGGAACAATGAGCAGTTCTTC. The V call is TRBV24-1, the J call TRBJ2-1; 14 nucleotides match TRBD2. The germline gives CDR1 KGHDR, CDR2 SFDVKD. The ends lost 5 bases at V and 5 bases at J; junction bases unmatched: 10. The CDR3 contains 18 residues.

The genes are TRBV24-1 and TRBJ2-5, with a tentative D call TRBD2 (6 bases). Per the germline V gene, CDR1 is KGHDR and CDR2 is SFDVKD. There are 16 residues in the CDR3. V was shortened by 4 bases and J by 6 bases, with 20 bases between the two germline ends. The CDR3 region has the DNA TGTGCCACCAGTGACCCCCGTGGGGGAGGTTTACAGACCCAGTACTTC. Translating gives CATSDPRGGGLQTQYF.

The chain carries TRBV24-1 and TRBJ2-3, with 9 bases matching TRBD1. This CDR3 comprises 17 residues. Germline V gene data show CDR1 as KGHDR and CDR2 as SFDVKD. V shed 3 bases, J shed 0 bases, and the junction held 6 bases outside the gene matches. CDR3: CATSDLGQGRSTDTQYF. CDR3 nucleotide sequence: TGTGCCACCAGTGATCTTGGACAGGGGCGAAGCACAGATACGCAGTATTTT.

The CDR3 spells CASSPGRPYEQYF. The CDR3 DNA follows: TGTGCCAGCAGCCCTGGCCGTCCCTACGAGCAGTACTTC. This chain links TRBV12-3 or TRBV12-4 with TRBJ2-7; D gene unclear. CDR3 length: 13 residues. Deletions cut 6 bases from V and 2 bases from J, with 11 bases between.

Here the CDR3 reads CASSLAGRAGWGQETQYF. In DNA form, the CDR3 reads TGTGCCAGCAGCTTGGCGGGGAGGGCAGGATGGGGGCAAGAGACCCAGTACTTC. This chain uses TRBV5-7 with TRBJ2-5, with TRBD2 identical over 7 bases. TRBV5-7 is an ORF, with its function uncertain. This CDR3 is 18 amino acids long. V shed 0 bases and J 2 bases; nucleotides not matched to a gene: 13.

The chain employs TRBV19 and TRBJ2-2; weak D call: TRBD2 (6 bases). The CDR3 sequence is 15 residues long. CDR1 and CDR2 (germline): LNHDA, SQIVND (reference sequence). Trimming took off 3 bases at V and 4 bases at J, with 12 bases between the two ends. CDR3 nucleotides: TGTGCCAGTAGTATCACAGCGGGTAGCACCGGGGAGCTGTTTTTT. Translating gives CASSITAGSTGELFF.

This chain connects TRBV7-8 to TRBJ2-5; D is possibly TRBD2 (5 bases). Trimming cost V 4 bases and J 4 bases, with 13 bases left between them. The germline gives CDR1 SGHVS, CDR2 FQNEAQ. The CDR3 runs 14 residues. The CDR3, as DNA: TGTGCCAGCAGCTATGCTAGCCGGATAGAGACCCAGTACTTC. This encodes CASSYASRIETQYF.

This chain links TRBV18 with TRBJ1-1, with D perhaps matching TRBD1 (6 bases). There are 15 residues in the CDR3. V lost 7 bases and J lost 0, with 15 bases in between. The germline V gene encodes CDR1 KGHSH and CDR2 LQKENI. CDR3: CASFLGGKMNTEAFF. The CDR3 bases are TGTGCCAGCTTCTTAGGGGGAAAAATGAACACTGAAGCTTTCTTT.

The table lists this clone with a few counts. The CDR3 DNA follows: TGTGCCATCAGTGAGGGGGCAAGCACTGAAGCTTTCTTT. Its protein product is CAISEGASTEAFF. The rearrangement joins TRBV10-3 to TRBJ1-1; perhaps TRBD1 as D (5 bases). This CDR3 is 13 amino acids long. Trimming removed 2 bases at V and 4 bases at J, with 8 bases between. Germline V lookup: CDR1 ENHRY, CDR2 SYGVKD.

The chain has TRBV7-9 and TRBJ2-7; D is perhaps TRBD2 (5 bases). The CDR3 is 15 amino acids. The germline gives CDR1 SEHNR, CDR2 FQNEAQ (reference sequence). The V end was cut by 6 bases, the J end by 3 bases, with 18 bases between. The CDR3 here is CASSRDSFGIYEQYF. DNA for the CDR3: TGTGCCAGCAGTCGAGACTCATTCGGGATCTACGAGCAGTACTTC.

The CDR3 loop reads CASRGPGLYIQYF. In DNA form, the CDR3 reads TGTGCCAGTAGGGGGCCCGGCCTTTACATTCAGTACTTC. The chain has TRBV19 and TRBJ2-4; D possibly corresponds to TRBD1 (5 bases). This CDR3 has 13 amino acids. V shed 6 bases and J shed 8 bases, with 14 bases lying between them. In germline, CDR1 is LNHDA, CDR2 SQIVND (reference sequence).

This clone was observed a single time. The chain uses TRBV27 and TRBJ2-3, with TRBD1 identical over 7 bases. Germline values: CDR1 MNHEY, CDR2 SMNVEV (reference sequence). V dropped 4 bases and J dropped 6; count of bases not matched to a gene: 10. The CDR3 extends over 15 amino acids. The CDR3, as DNA: TGTGCCAGCAGTTCACAGACAGGGTGGTCGGATACGCAGTATTTT. It translates to CASSSQTGWSDTQYF.

This clone came up once. This rearrangement joins TRBV28 to TRBJ1-1; perhaps TRBD1 as D (5 bases). The CDR3 contains 15 residues. Trimming took 2 bases from V and 7 from J, leaving 17 bases between them. Germline lookup yields CDR1 MDHEN and CDR2 SYDVKM. The CDR3 coding sequence is TGTGCCAGCAGTTTAGTTAGGGGCAGGGCAGTTGAAGCTTTCTTT. Protein sequence: CASSLVRGRAVEAFF.

This sequence joins TRBV28 and TRBJ1-1; weak D call: TRBD1 (5 bases). The germline CDR1 and CDR2 sequences are MDHEN and SYDVKM. The CDR3 contains 17 residues. The V and J ends lost 1 base and 1 base respectively, with 16 bases between them. CDR3 in DNA: TGTGCCAGCAGTTTATCGGGGGGAACCCGCGGGAACACTGAAGCTTTCTTT. This sequence encodes CASSLSGGTRGNTEAFF.

The V and J genes are TRBV19 and TRBJ2-3; TRBD2 is a possible D gene (5 bases). Trimming pared 3 bases from V and 3 bases from J, leaving 13 bases between. The CDR3 has 15 residues. In germline, CDR1 is LNHDA, CDR2 SQIVND (reference sequence). The CDR3 nucleotides read TGTGCCAGTAGTATTGGGCTAGCTTTTACAGATACGCAGTATTTT. Translating it yields CASSIGLAFTDTQYF.

The chain employs TRBV2 and TRBJ1-4, with D perhaps TRBD1 (6 bases). V gave up 6 bases and J gave up 8 bases, with 19 bases separating them. CDR1 is SNHLY and CDR2 is FYNNEI in the germline V gene. The CDR3 extends over 15 amino acids. The CDR3 reads CASRTNGGLGEKLFF. CDR3 sequence (DNA): TGTGCCAGCAGGACCAACGGGGGGCTCGGCGAAAAACTGTTTTTT.

V usage is TRBV5-1 and J usage is TRBJ2-4; tentatively, D is TRBD1 (6 bases). Trimming stripped 2 bases from V and 2 bases from J, with 14 bases between. This CDR3 is built from 16 residues. Germline V gene lookup returns CDR1 SGHRS and CDR2 YFSETQ. CDR3 amino acids: CASSLTSGQTKNIQYF. The CDR3 DNA reads as TGCGCCAGCAGCTTAACATCGGGACAAACCAAAAACATTCAGTACTTC. Supplemented by reference TRBV5-1 and TRBJ2-4, the full variable domain reads KAGVTQTPRYLIKTRGQQVTLSCSPISGHRSVSWYQQTPGQGLQFLFEYFSETQRNKGNFPGRFSGRQFSNSRSEMNVSTLELGDSALYLCASSLTSGQTKNIQYFGAGTRLSVL.

The rearrangement links TRBV21-1 to TRBJ2-7; TRBD2, as called in the table, went unchecked against the DNA. TRBV21-1 is assigned pseudogene status. The CDR3 extends over 12 amino acids. CDR3 sequence reads: CASSSRLAGPHF. CDR3 sequence (DNA): TGTGCCAGCAGCAGCAGGCTAGCGGGGCCCCACTTC.

This clone was observed a single time. This chain links TRBV25-1 with TRBJ2-3; no firm D call. The CDR3 has 13 amino acids. The V end was cut by 7 bases, the J end by 0 bases, with 8 bases between. Germline V gene lookup returns CDR1 MGHDK and CDR2 SYGVNS. The CDR3: CASTPPSTDTQYF. As DNA, the CDR3 is TGTGCCAGCACCCCCCCAAGCACAGATACGCAGTATTTT.

This chain links TRBV7-3 with TRBJ1-6, with 8 bases that match TRBD1. The CDR3 sequence is 16 residues long. The germline V gene has CDR1 SGHTA and CDR2 FQGTGA. V gave up 0 bases and J gave up 6 bases; unmatched junction bases: 4. CDR3 DNA sequence: TGTGCCAGCAGCTTAACTCCGACAGGGGCTAATTCACCCCTCCACTTT. Translation gives CASSLTPTGANSPLHF.

This chain uses TRBV15 with TRBJ2-2; the D is unclear. Trimming removed 5 bases from V and 4 bases from J, with 14 bases in between. Germline CDR1 is LNHNV and CDR2 is YYDKDF (reference sequence). This CDR3 contains 15 residues. The CDR3 nucleotides read TGTGCCACCAGCGGCCGGCGAGGTGGCACCGGGGAGCTGTTTTTT. The encoded protein is CATSGRRGGTGELFF.

The sample holds one count of this clone. The genes are TRBV9 and TRBJ2-3; no reliable D call. The CDR3 is 15 amino acids. Germline V gives CDR1 SGDLS, CDR2 YYNGEE. V was trimmed by 2 bases and J by 1 base, leaving 11 bases between them. CDR3 residues: CASSVQSTGTDTQYF. CDR3 DNA: TGTGCCAGCAGCGTGCAAAGTACGGGCACAGATACGCAGTATTTT.